This T cell receptor beta chain was found in a study of shared clonotypes between healthy human individuals. The repertoire was sequenced with immunoSEQ multiplex PCR; TCRdb's copy has only in-frame clones and lacks some. The data contain over a million clones, approximately 78% of them seen just once; the ten biggest clones take up 0.5% to 0.6%. This CDR3 spans 15 amino acids. With V trimmed by 1 base and J by 0 bases, 2 bases remained unmatched. Germline V gene data show CDR1 as LGHNA and CDR2 as YNFKEQ. For this clone: Its antigen is as yet unknown.

Study-level points and caveats: Naive subsets usually exceeded memory subsets in estimated richness.

Adults of Caucasian background living in Nashville, Tennessee made up all donors. It was into CD45RA+ naive and CD45RA-negative memory subsets that the CD4+ cells were split. This clonotype originated in a young man in good health. Some clones in this sample may be carry-over from other donors' samples. The specimen was memory CD4+ T cells from PBMCs. Specified subset: CD45RA-negative fraction. The rearrangement links TRBV4-2 to TRBJ1-1; 7 positions match TRBD1. CDR3: CASSQGRGMNTEAFF. DNA of the CDR3: TGTGCCAGCAGCCAAGGCAGGGGGATGAACACTGAAGCTTTCTTT.